The 9 T cell receptor beta chains reported below all come from one sample, sequenced in a study of T cell repertoires in ileal Crohn's disease. Sequencing was performed with immunoSEQ multiplex PCR; in TCRdb, only in-frame clones are kept and a portion is missing. Of around 2,400 clones in the sample, approximately 81% were seen once. Time point meaning: neoterminal ileum biopsy at postoperative endoscopy, about 6 months after surgery. Sequencing was done on a sample of ileal tissue. All receptors come from an adult with Crohn's disease.

The chain joins TRBV11-2 to TRBJ1-1, with a weak D call TRBD1 (6 bases). CDR3 length equals 15 residues. V was trimmed by 3 bases and J by 2 bases, leaving 13 bases between them. Germline V lookup: CDR1 SGHAT, CDR2 FQNNGV. Here the CDR3 reads CASSLVTGINTEAFF. CDR3 bases: TGTGCCAGCAGCTTGGTCACAGGGATTAACACTGAAGCTTTCTTT.

The chain combines TRBV13 with TRBJ2-1, with 10 bases that match TRBD2. The CDR3 consists of 14 residues. With V trimmed by 5 bases and J by 9 bases, 7 bases remained unmatched. CDR1 and CDR2 from the germline V gene are PRHDT and FYEKMQ (reference sequence). Here the CDR3 reads CASSTGLASVEQFF. Here the CDR3 DNA reads TGTGCCAGCAGCACGGGACTAGCGTCCGTTGAGCAGTTCTTC.

The chain couples TRBV6-1 to TRBJ1-2, with D unresolved. The CDR3 is made up of 10 amino acids. Per germline, CDR1 MNHNS and CDR2 SASEGT. The V end lost 6 bases, the J end lost 4 bases, and 3 bases lay between the germline ends. The CDR3 nucleotides read TGTGCCAGCAGCATCTATGGCTACACCTTC. Protein product: CASSIYGYTF.

The V gene is TRBV27, the J gene TRBJ1-5; D not certain. The CDR3 length is 15 residues. The V and J ends lost 2 bases and 5 bases respectively, with 13 bases between them. The germline V gene has CDR1 MNHEY and CDR2 SMNVEV (reference sequence). CDR3: CASSLALNGDQPQHF. In DNA form, the CDR3 reads TGTGCCAGCAGTTTAGCGTTAAACGGGGATCAGCCCCAGCATTTT.

This clone was seen a handful of times. The rearrangement links TRBV7-9 to TRBJ1-4; TRBD1 matches at 8 bases. Per germline, CDR1 SEHNR and CDR2 FQNEAQ (reference sequence). This CDR3 is built from 15 residues. V gave up 5 bases and J gave up 6 bases; unmatched junction bases: 8. The CDR3 sequence: CASSRTDREDEKLFF. CDR3 bases: TGTGCCAGCAGCCGTACGGACAGGGAAGATGAAAAACTGTTTTTT.

V gene TRBV5-1 combines with J gene TRBJ1-2, with D unclear. Looked up from germline, CDR1 is SGHRS and CDR2 is YFSETQ. V was clipped by 3 bases and J by 5 bases, with 17 bases between them. The CDR3 runs 15 residues. This chain's CDR3 is CASSSGSRGGYGYTF. DNA of the CDR3: TGCGCCAGCAGCTCGGGGTCCCGGGGAGGTTATGGCTACACCTTC.

This chain uses TRBV29-1 with TRBJ2-5; weak D call: TRBD2 (5 bases). V lost 7 bases and J 5 bases, leaving 17 bases between the germline ends. The CDR3 runs to 13 residues. The germline V gene has CDR1 SQVTM and CDR2 ANQGSEA. The CDR3: CSATPGSGETQYF. CDR3 DNA sequence: TGCAGCGCCACCCCGGGGTCCGGGGAGACCCAGTACTTC.

J is TRBJ2-7 and V is TRBV7-8; D gene unclear. The CDR3 sequence is 11 residues long. V was clipped by 5 bases and J by 4 bases, with 6 bases between them. Germline-derived CDR1 and CDR2 are SGHVS and FQNEAQ. The CDR3 region is CASSDKYEQYF. DNA for the CDR3: TGTGCCAGCAGCGACAAATACGAGCAGTACTTC.

This sequence joins TRBV10-2 and TRBJ2-1; D gene ambiguous. V dropped 5 bases and J dropped 0 bases, with 8 bases sitting between them. Germline assignment: CDR1 WSHSY and CDR2 SAAADI. The CDR3 extends over 14 amino acids. The CDR3 protein is CASSMLGSYNEQFF. The CDR3 bases are TGCGCCAGCAGTATGCTAGGCTCCTACAATGAGCAGTTCTTC.